This T cell receptor (beta chain) was obtained from a study of T cell changes during pregnancy in multiple sclerosis. Generated by immunoSEQ multiplex PCR, the TCRdb table keeps only in-frame clones and is missing some. This sample has more than 45,000 clones; 90% to 95% occur once, and the top ten carry just under 0.6%. CDR3 length: 16 residues. The ends lost 0 bases at V and 3 bases at J; junction bases unmatched: 5. In germline, CDR1 is MRHNA, CDR2 SNTAGT. This TCR came from a female donor with multiple sclerosis, enrolled in a pregnancy study. The sequencing used CD4+ T cells from peripheral blood mononuclear cells, collected in the second trimester of pregnancy. This chain links TRBV6-4 with TRBJ1-2; 9 bases align to TRBD1. The CDR3 loop reads CASSDSGTGMYYGYTF. The CDR3 DNA reads as TGTGCCAGCAGTGACTCTGGGACAGGGATGTACTATGGCTACACCTTC.